This T cell receptor beta chain was obtained from a study of T cell repertoires in cytomegalovirus infection. Study at large: In public TCR beta signatures, there were indications of both CMV infection and matching HLA type.

Notes on the study in general: The ex vivo response was dominated by HLA-C-restricted CMV-specific TCR beta clonotypes.

Germline values: CDR1 SEHNR, CDR2 FQNEAQ (reference sequence). V shed 3 bases, J shed 12 bases, and the junction held 7 bases outside the gene matches. CDR3 length equals 13 residues. This clonotype was observed a few times. Its specificity is not known. One entry per CDR3 protein results from TCRdb running MiXCR on the reads. The sample consists of roughly 230,000 distinct CDR3 sequences, 10% to 15% of them appearing once. V gene TRBV7-9 combines with J gene TRBJ2-1; 8 nucleotides match TRBD1. Sequenced material: PBMCs. The sequence was collected from a human donor in good health (CMV status not recorded). Some clones in this sample may be carry-over from other donors' samples. CDR3 region: CASSFLYGTGQFF. The DNA of the CDR3 is TGTGCCAGCAGCTTCCTGTATGGGACAGGGCAGTTCTTC.